Sequencing of this TCR beta chain was carried out in a study of T-cell reconstitution after alpha-beta-depleted transplantation in children. Unique molecular identifiers were incorporated when the TCRbeta library was constructed. One entry per CDR3 protein results from TCRdb running MiXCR on the PCR reads. The sample includes about 980,000 distinct CDR3 sequences, about 29% of them seen just once. To note about this clonotype: No antigen is known for it.

Germline V gene lookup returns CDR1 DFQATT and CDR2 SNEGSKA (reference sequence). CDR3 length equals 13 residues. The ends were cut back, 5 bases at V and 0 bases at J, with 9 bases in the middle. Study results and caveats: Alpha-beta T cells present about two months after transplant were reported to originate from several hundred expanded graft clones. T-cell counts and diversity were attributed mostly to newly produced T cells one year after transplant.

The chain employs TRBV20-1 and TRBJ2-3; D may correspond to TRBD1 or TRBD2 (5 bases each). The starting material was PBMCs, mostly from graft donor cells, obtained 360 days after TCRalphabeta/CD19-depleted stem cell transplant. The receptor's source is a boy younger than two who had a stem cell transplant for SCID, so the T cells may come from the graft donor. CDR3 DNA: TGCAGTGCTGGCCGGGACAGCACAGATACGCAGTATTTT. Protein sequence: CSAGRDSTDTQYF.